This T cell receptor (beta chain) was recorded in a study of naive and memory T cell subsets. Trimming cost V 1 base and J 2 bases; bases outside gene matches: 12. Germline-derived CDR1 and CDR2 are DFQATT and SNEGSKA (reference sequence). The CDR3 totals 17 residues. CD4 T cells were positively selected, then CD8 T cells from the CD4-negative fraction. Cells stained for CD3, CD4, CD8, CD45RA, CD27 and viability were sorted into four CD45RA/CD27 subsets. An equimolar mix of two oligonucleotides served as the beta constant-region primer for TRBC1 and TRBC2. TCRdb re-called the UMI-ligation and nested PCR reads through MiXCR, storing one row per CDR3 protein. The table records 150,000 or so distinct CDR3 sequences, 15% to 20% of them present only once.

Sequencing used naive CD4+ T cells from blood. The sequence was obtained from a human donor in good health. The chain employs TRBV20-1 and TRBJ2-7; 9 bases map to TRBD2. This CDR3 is CSARVWASGALPYEQYF. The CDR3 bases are TGCAGTGCTAGAGTATGGGCTAGCGGGGCTTTGCCCTACGAGCAGTACTTC.